The clone carrying this TCR beta chain was observed a handful of times. V lost 6 bases to trimming and J lost 5 bases, with 10 bases between them. This CDR3 contains 13 residues. Germline CDR1 and CDR2: SNHLY and FYNNEI. The sample belongs to a study of blood T cell repertoires in COVID-19. Study background: Whether acute or convalescent, the COVID-19 samples came from the United States, Italy and Spain. PBMCs, B-cell-depleted T cells, or T cells provided the cDNA or gDNA that made up the material.

How the authors handled the data: Amplification of reference gene primers provided the estimated nucleated cell counts. Only in-frame clones appear in the TCRdb table, and some are missing; sequencing was by immunoSEQ multiplex PCR. D and trimming come from the DNA, and the V and J calls and clone size come from that table. The profile shows around 180,000 clones, approximately 85% of them singletons. The chain recombines TRBV2 with TRBJ1-4; D is undetermined. This sequence originates from a human donor with active or convalescent COVID-19. The donor label of this sample is uncertain. Material for sequencing was peripheral blood. This chain's CDR3 is CASSPDSNEKLFF. The CDR3 DNA reads as TGTGCCAGCAGCCCTGACTCGAATGAAAAACTGTTTTTT.